This T cell receptor (beta chain) stems from a study of OX40 agonist ivuxolimab in advanced cancers. Turning to the study itself: Every 2 weeks, patients received ivuxolimab intravenously, dosed at 0.01 to 10 mg/kg. Hepatocellular carcinoma, melanoma, renal cell or head and neck cancer was diagnosed in the dose-escalation patients.

Cycle 7 day 1, cycle 4 day 1, and baseline were the timepoints at which blood was sampled. Concerning this clone itself: The target antigen is unknown.

Repertoires were generated with immunoSEQ multiplex PCR, while TCRdb's copy carries only in-frame clones and drops some. The table includes about 64,000 clones, more than 75% detected once. Overall study findings and caveats: Normalized T-cell clonal expansion was also low in a subset of nonresponders.

The V segment lost 5 bases and the J segment 7 bases; nucleotides outside the gene matches: 16. Germline CDR1 reads MNHEY; CDR2 reads SMNVEV (reference sequence). The CDR3 sequence is 17 residues long. This sequence joins TRBV27 and TRBJ2-1; 8 nucleotides line up with TRBD2. The sequence came from an adult with an advanced solid tumor such as melanoma, head and neck, liver or kidney cancer. This sample comprised CD4+ or CD8+ T cells sorted from blood, obtained in a trial of the OX40 agonist ivuxolimab. In DNA, the CDR3 is TGTGCCAGCAGTGGGAACCCGGACGGGAGGGGCAGGAATGAGCAGTTCTTC. This sequence encodes CASSGNPDGRGRNEQFF.